This T cell receptor (beta chain) is from a study of vaccination effects on CD4 cells after COVID-19. Study information: The vaccine given was either BNT162b2 or mRNA-1273, in two doses. Study results and caveats: Long after vaccination, the clones induced by infection and by vaccine shrank markedly in size. Few convalescent patients were included, and no early post-infection timepoints were sampled.

Sequenced by immunoSEQ multiplex PCR; TCRdb stores in-frame clones only, minus some. The profile shows 74,000 or so clones, about four fifths of them singletons. Note on this clone: Its antigen is unidentified. A read error may produce the germline difference seen at one junction end.

The V gene's germline CDR1 is MDHEN and CDR2 SYDVKM. The CDR3 sequence is 12 residues long. Under the ViraFEST assay, PBMC were stimulated with viral peptide pools so that antigen-specific CD4+ T cells expanded. Sequencing was performed afterwards. Upon completion of under eleven days in culture, CD4+ T cells were isolated. Nucleocapsid antibody tests were negative, and the vaccine recipients had no prior SARS-CoV-2 infection. On day 3 and again on day 7, half the medium was replaced with IL-2 medium. This chain joins TRBV28 and TRBJ1-5; D gene ambiguous. This sample comprised CD4+ T cells from PBMCs cultured with SARS-CoV-2 spike peptides, obtained before COVID-19 vaccination. The sequence was obtained from a human donor who received a COVID-19 vaccine. CDR3 sequence reads: CASSLSDFSWSF. CDR3 in DNA: TGTGCCAGCAGTTTAAGTGACTTCTCCTGGAGTTTT.